A single sample is the source of the 31 T cell receptor beta chains below, sequenced in a study of shared clonotypes between healthy human individuals. CD45RO-negative, CCR7-positively selected cells formed the naive CD8 fraction, excluding terminally differentiated effector memory CD45RA+ cells. The repertoire was sequenced with immunoSEQ multiplex PCR; TCRdb's copy has only in-frame clones and lacks some. Among approximately 2,200,000 clones listed, 93% were seen once. The sample was naive CD8+ T cells from PBMCs. The receptors were sampled from a man in his late teens or twenties in good health. Some clones in this sample may be carry-over from other donors' samples.

The V call is TRBV6-5, the J call TRBJ2-7, with TRBD2 identical over 7 bases. CDR3 length: 14 amino acids. CDR1 is MNHEY and CDR2 is SVGAGI in the germline V gene. The V gene end was trimmed by 5 bases and the J gene end by 11 bases; junction bases not matched to a gene: 15. CDR3 protein: CASSDPGWLAVKYF. CDR3 DNA: TGTGCCAGCAGTGACCCTGGGTGGCTAGCGGTTAAGTACTTC.

This sequence joins TRBV9 and TRBJ2-1; unclear D gene. Germline CDR1 reads SGDLS; CDR2 reads YYNGEE. The CDR3 is made up of 12 amino acids. The ends were cut back, 3 bases at V and 9 bases at J, with 10 bases in the middle. This CDR3 is CASSEGNGEQFF. The CDR3, as DNA: TGTGCCAGCAGCGAGGGTAACGGTGAGCAGTTCTTC.

CDR3 bases: TGCGCCAGCAGCCAAGGGACAGGGCAAGAGACCCAGTACTTC. Protein: CASSQGTGQETQYF. This chain uses TRBV4-1 with TRBJ2-5; TRBD1 agrees at 8 bases. Per the germline V gene, CDR1 is MGHRA and CDR2 is YSYEKL. This CDR3 region has 14 residues. J lost 2 bases, V lost 1 base, and 0 bases had no gene match.

The chain recombines TRBV7-8 with TRBJ1-5; D may be TRBD1 (5 bases). The CDR3 is 14 amino acids. Trimming took 5 bases from V and 0 from J, leaving 8 bases between them. Germline V gene data show CDR1 as SGHVS and CDR2 as FQNEAQ. CDR3 region: CASSLDSSNQPQHF. Here the CDR3 DNA reads TGTGCCAGCAGCCTTGACAGTAGCAATCAGCCCCAGCATTTT.

This rearrangement joins TRBV2 to TRBJ2-2; 12 nucleotides line up with TRBD2. The CDR3 has 15 amino acids. Trimming removed 10 bases from V and 6 bases from J; junction bases left unmatched: 9. CDR1 is SNHLY, CDR2 FYNNEI, per germline. The CDR3: CATSSGRAHAGELFF. Here the CDR3 DNA reads TGTGCCACATCTAGCGGGAGGGCCCATGCCGGGGAGCTGTTTTTT.

The genes are TRBV6-1 and TRBJ1-2; 7 nucleotides line up with TRBD1. Trimming at V came to 5 bases and at J to 3 bases, leaving 9 bases not matched to a gene. The CDR3 is made up of 15 amino acids. Germline V gene lookup returns CDR1 MNHNS and CDR2 SASEGT. CDR3: CASSPYRGVDYGYTF. The DNA for the CDR3 is TGTGCCAGCAGTCCGTACAGGGGAGTGGACTATGGCTACACCTTC.

The V gene is TRBV10-3, the J gene TRBJ1-2; D not certain. The CDR3 has 15 residues. The V and J ends lost 0 bases and 8 bases respectively, with 16 bases between them. Germline loops: CDR1 ENHRY, CDR2 SYGVKD. This CDR3 reads CAISESRNGLLGYTF. The CDR3 nucleotides read TGTGCCATCAGTGAGTCCAGGAACGGCCTCCTAGGCTACACCTTC.

This chain connects TRBV5-1 to TRBJ2-7; 7 bases are shared with TRBD1. The germline V gene encodes CDR1 SGHRS and CDR2 YFSETQ. Trimming at V came to 4 bases and at J to 3 bases, leaving 10 bases not matched to a gene. The CDR3 sequence is 15 residues long. CDR3 loop: CASSETGSFSYEQYF. CDR3 nucleotides: TGCGCCAGCAGCGAGACAGGGTCCTTCAGCTACGAGCAGTACTTC.

The chain recombines TRBV18 with TRBJ2-1; TRBD1 might be the D (5 bases). The CDR3 length is 14 residues. The V and J ends lost 1 base and 4 bases respectively, with 8 bases between them. Germline V gene lookup returns CDR1 KGHSH and CDR2 LQKENI. The CDR3 nucleotides read TGTGCCAGCTCACCACTTAGGGGTTACAATGAGCAGTTCTTC. Its translation: CASSPLRGYNEQFF.

This chain joins TRBV6-1 and TRBJ1-5, with 11 bases lining up with TRBD1. With V trimmed by 4 bases and J by 2 bases, 4 bases remained unmatched. CDR1 is MNHNS and CDR2 is SASEGT in the germline V gene. This CDR3 is built from 16 residues. DNA for the CDR3: TGTGCCAGCAGTGGCTGGACAGGGGGCGGCAATCAGCCCCAGCATTTT. It yields the protein CASSGWTGGGNQPQHF.

The V and J genes are TRBV5-4 and TRBJ2-5; D uncertain. V was clipped by 4 bases and J by 0 bases, with 4 bases between them. There are 12 residues in the CDR3. The germline V gene encodes CDR1 SGHNT and CDR2 YYREEE (reference sequence). The CDR3 loop is CASSLDQETQYF. DNA of the CDR3: TGTGCCAGCAGCCTGGACCAAGAGACCCAGTACTTC.

This chain joins TRBV15 and TRBJ1-5; the D gene is possibly TRBD1 (5 bases). This CDR3 has 13 residues. Germline CDR1 reads LNHNV; CDR2 reads YYDKDF (reference sequence). The V end lost 5 bases, the J end lost 7 bases, and 12 bases lay between the germline ends. CDR3 residues: CATSQRDLQPQHF. In DNA form, the CDR3 reads TGTGCCACCAGCCAACGGGACCTACAGCCCCAGCATTTT.

This sequence joins TRBV7-9 and TRBJ1-5; D is ambiguous. V was cut by 5 bases and J by 5 bases, with 10 bases left in between. Germline V gives CDR1 SEHNR, CDR2 FQNEAQ (reference sequence). This CDR3 region has 13 residues. The CDR3 sequence: CASSPVRDQPQHF. CDR3 sequence (DNA): TGTGCCAGCAGCCCGGTTCGCGATCAGCCCCAGCATTTT.

This clone was found once. The J gene is TRBJ2-7, the V gene TRBV6-5; 7 bases are shared with TRBD2. With 8 bases clipped from V and 1 base from J, the junction kept 8 bases outside the gene matches. Germline loops: CDR1 MNHEY, CDR2 SVGAGI. CDR3 length equals 14 residues. CDR3 bases: TGTGCCAGCGGCGTAGCGGGCCTTTCCTACGAGCAGTACTTC. Translating it yields CASGVAGLSYEQYF.

CDR3 sequence (DNA): TGTGCCAGCAGTATAGCGGGAGGGGCCTACAATGAGCAGTTCTTC. Its translation: CASSIAGGAYNEQFF. The chain combines TRBV27 with TRBJ2-1; 11 bases agree with TRBD2. Germline V gene lookup returns CDR1 MNHEY and CDR2 SMNVEV (reference sequence). CDR3 length: 15 amino acids. Trimming took 5 bases from V and 2 from J; bases not matched to a gene: 2.

The genes are TRBV27 and TRBJ1-5; D gene ambiguous. The germline CDR1 and CDR2 sequences are MNHEY and SMNVEV (reference sequence). The CDR3 extends over 16 amino acids. Trimming pared 3 bases from V and 4 bases from J, leaving 16 bases between. The CDR3 loop is CASSFPSSRGNQPQHF. DNA of the CDR3: TGTGCCAGCAGTTTCCCCAGTTCCCGAGGAAATCAGCCCCAGCATTTT.

Comments on this clone: The sample contains more than one DNA sequence encoding this CDR3. The chain links TRBV7-9 to TRBJ2-7, with 8 bases identical to TRBD1. The CDR3 extends over 14 amino acids. Germline assignment: CDR1 SEHNR and CDR2 FQNEAQ (reference sequence). V shed 5 bases, J shed 4 bases, and the junction held 7 bases outside the gene matches. DNA for the CDR3: TGTGCCAGCAGCCCCAGGGACAGGATTTACGAGCAGTACTTC. It yields the protein CASSPRDRIYEQYF.

This chain joins TRBV11-2 and TRBJ1-2; 9 bases are shared with TRBD1. After removal of 2 bases from V and 4 bases from J, the junction contained 8 bases not matched to a gene. Germline values: CDR1 SGHAT, CDR2 FQNNGV. This CDR3 region has 16 residues. Here the CDR3 reads CASSLTGQGSPYGYTF. DNA for the CDR3: TGTGCCAGCAGCTTAACCGGACAGGGGTCCCCCTATGGCTACACCTTC.

In DNA, the CDR3 is TGTGCCAGCAGTTACTTGACGTCAAGACAGCGGTACTTC. The encoded protein is CASSYLTSRQRYF. This chain uses TRBV28 with TRBJ2-7; maybe TRBD1 (5 bases). Trimming cost V 4 bases and J 12 bases, with 19 bases left between them. The CDR3 is 13 residues long. Per germline, CDR1 MDHEN and CDR2 SYDVKM. Together with reference TRBV28 and TRBJ2-7, the CDR3 gives the full variable domain: DVKVTQSSRYLVKRTGEKVFLECVQDMDHENMFWYRQDPGLGLRLIYFSYDVKMKEKGDIPEGYSVSREKKERFSLILESASTNQTSMYLCASSYLTSRQRYFGPGTRLTVT.

The chain has TRBV9 and TRBJ2-7, with a possible D match to TRBD1 (6 bases). Trimming shortened V by 0 bases and J by 3 bases, and 10 bases separated the two germline ends. The CDR3 sequence is 14 residues long. CDR1 is SGDLS, CDR2 YYNGEE, per germline. The CDR3 spells CASSVGGTNYEQYF. The CDR3 DNA is TGTGCCAGCAGCGTAGGAGGGACAAACTACGAGCAGTACTTC.

The rearrangement links TRBV6-4 to TRBJ2-7; no reliable D call. The CDR3 sequence is 12 residues long. The germline V gene has CDR1 MRHNA and CDR2 SNTAGT. V lost 7 bases, J lost 2 bases, and 9 bases lay in between. In nucleotides, the CDR3 is TGTGCCAGCATAGGTAGACCCTACGAGCAGTACTTC. This translates into CASIGRPYEQYF.

The chain couples TRBV13 to TRBJ2-5; 11 bases align to TRBD2. The CDR3 sequence is 16 residues long. CDR1 and CDR2 from the germline V gene are PRHDT and FYEKMQ (reference sequence). Losses at the gene ends were 1 base for V and 5 bases for J; bases not matched to a gene: 6. CDR3 in DNA: TGTGCCAGCAGCTTAGATAGCGGGAGGGCGTGGGAGACCCAGTACTTC. The encoded protein is CASSLDSGRAWETQYF.

The V gene is TRBV4-2, the J gene TRBJ2-6; no firm D call. Germline CDR1 is LGHNA and CDR2 is YNFKEQ. V lost 4 bases to trimming and J lost 4 bases, with 5 bases between them. The CDR3 sequence is 13 residues long. The CDR3 coding sequence is TGTGCCAGCAGCCCCCGAGGGGCCAACGTCCTGACTTTC. This encodes CASSPRGANVLTF.

The V call is TRBV19, the J call TRBJ2-7, with TRBD1 matching over 7 bases. The junction had 6 bases not matched to a gene; V was cut back by 4 bases and J by 0 bases. Germline V gives CDR1 LNHDA, CDR2 SQIVND (reference sequence). This CDR3 spans 15 amino acids. The CDR3 DNA reads as TGTGCCAGTAGTACGTCCGGACAGGTCTCCTACGAGCAGTACTTC. Residues: CASSTSGQVSYEQYF.

The count of this clone is one. The rearrangement joins TRBV19 to TRBJ2-7; TRBD2 might be the D (5 bases). From germline, CDR1 is LNHDA and CDR2 SQIVND (reference sequence). V lost 5 bases, J lost 4 bases, and 18 bases lay in between. The CDR3 has 15 amino acids. The CDR3 here is CASSLSGLPLYEQYF. CDR3 coding DNA: TGTGCCAGTAGTCTGTCCGGACTTCCACTTTACGAGCAGTACTTC.

This sequence joins TRBV13 and TRBJ1-1, with a weak D call TRBD1 (5 bases). Germline V lookup: CDR1 PRHDT, CDR2 FYEKMQ (reference sequence). This CDR3 is built from 15 residues. Trimming stripped 4 bases from V and 1 base from J, with 13 bases between. The CDR3 is CASSYLGGGNTEAFF. The CDR3 DNA reads as TGTGCCAGCAGCTACCTGGGTGGGGGGAACACTGAAGCTTTCTTT.

This chain joins TRBV7-8 and TRBJ2-1, with no clear D. This CDR3 region has 14 residues. CDR1 and CDR2 from the germline V gene are SGHVS and FQNEAQ. Trimming took off 2 bases at V and 6 bases at J, with 11 bases between the two ends. CDR3 sequence reads: CASSLRAELNEQFF. The CDR3 DNA reads as TGTGCCAGCAGCTTAAGGGCAGAGCTCAATGAGCAGTTCTTC. Based on the CDR3 plus reference TRBV7-8 and TRBJ2-1, the full variable domain is GAGVSQSPRYKVAKRGQDVALRCDPISGHVSLFWYQQALGQGPEFLTYFQNEAQLDKSGLPSDRFFAERPEGSVSTLKIQRTQQEDSAVYLCASSLRAELNEQFFGPGTRLTVL.

This clone was seen a handful of times. The rearrangement joins TRBV7-9 to TRBJ2-7, with D unresolved. Germline CDR1 is SEHNR and CDR2 is FQNEAQ (reference sequence). V was trimmed by 5 bases and J by 6 bases, leaving 11 bases between them. CDR3 size: 12 residues. CDR3 protein: CASSPGDVEQYF. The DNA of the CDR3 is TGTGCCAGCAGCCCCGGCGATGTCGAGCAGTACTTC.

Points on this clone: Other nucleotide sequences in the sample specify the same CDR3. This chain joins TRBV7-9 and TRBJ1-1, with D uncertain. The germline V gene has CDR1 SEHNR and CDR2 FQNEAQ (reference sequence). The CDR3 contains 13 residues. V gave up 1 base and J gave up 4 bases, with 7 bases separating them. The CDR3 loop reads CASSLGGGTEAFF. DNA of the CDR3: TGTGCCAGCAGCTTAGGTGGCGGCACTGAAGCTTTCTTT.

The chain employs TRBV19 and TRBJ1-5; D is possibly TRBD1 (6 bases). Germline loops: CDR1 LNHDA, CDR2 SQIVND (reference sequence). Trimming left V 3 bases short and J 6 bases short, with 12 bases between. The CDR3 loop spans 14 amino acids. The DNA for the CDR3 is TGTGCCAGTAGTATGGGGGGCGGCGGTCAGCCCCAGCATTTT. It codes for CASSMGGGGQPQHF.

The V call is TRBV28, the J call TRBJ2-5; tentatively, D is TRBD1 (7 bases). This CDR3 contains 14 residues. Deletions cut 8 bases from V and 5 bases from J, with 18 bases between. Looked up from germline, CDR1 is MDHEN and CDR2 is SYDVKM. Here the CDR3 DNA reads TGTGCCAGCGACAGACAGGGAGGCGGCGAGACCCAGTACTTC. It is translated as CASDRQGGGETQYF.